A selection of T cell receptor beta chains follows, all from one sample in a study of radiation and T cells in renal cell carcinoma. TCRdb keeps only in-frame clones here, not all; method: immunoSEQ multiplex PCR. The table has approximately 120,000 clones, 81% seen once. Sequenced here: blood, sampled from a patient whose treatment included radiotherapy and nephrectomy. The receptors here all came from a man aged 45-65 years with renal cell carcinoma. CDR3s include the opening cysteine and the closing phenylalanine or tryptophan. D genes are given only for firm matches. A row's size may be missing; if present it is once, few, many or a size class.

V,D,size,J,DNA,CDR3
TRBV2,.,.,TRBJ2-3,TGTGCCAGCACCCTGGACCACGGGGGTGGGTATTTT,CASTLDHGGGYF
TRBV30,.,few,TRBJ1-3,TGTGCCTGGTCGGTTGGGGCTATCACCTCTGGAAACACCATATATTTT,CAWSVGAITSGNTIYF
TRBV19,TRBD1,.,TRBJ1-2,TGTGCCAGTTCTTCCCGTCCAGGGGGCACTTACTATGGCTACACCTTC,CASSSRPGGTYYGYTF
TRBV5-4,.,.,TRBJ1-2,TGTGCCAGCAGCTTGGGAGGGGGGTTCCCCCAGGATGGCTACACCTTC,CASSLGGGFPQDGYTF
TRBV18,TRBD1,.,TRBJ2-3,TGTGCCAGCTCACGGGGACAGGGACCAGATACGCAGTATTTT,CASSRGQGPDTQYF
TRBV10-3,.,.,TRBJ2-2,TGTGCCATCAACCAACAGGGTGGCGGGGAGCTGTTTTTT,CAINQQGGGELFF
TRBV5-4,.,few,TRBJ1-1,TGTGCCAGCAGCCCGTTCGGGGGTTTGAACACTGAAGCTTTCTTT,CASSPFGGLNTEAFF
TRBV5-1,.,.,TRBJ1-4,TGCGCCAGCAGCTTGGGGATATACAGAGGGTTTAATGAAAAACTGTTTTTT,CASSLGIYRGFNEKLFF
TRBV18,.,.,TRBJ2-1,TGTGCCAGCTCACCACCTTTCGCCAATGAGCAGTTCTTC,CASSPPFANEQFF
TRBV7-3,.,.,TRBJ1-5,TGTGCCAGCAGCTTAACCCCGGTGGGAGGACCAGATTGCAATCAGCCCCAGCATTTT,CASSLTPVGGPDCNQPQHF
TRBV9,TRBD1,few,TRBJ1-1,TGTGCCAGCAGCCCTAATTCAGGGGACAGGGGGCTCACTGAAGCTTTCTTT,CASSPNSGDRGLTEAFF